These 3 T cell receptor beta chains were all obtained from the same sample, sequenced in a study of blood T cell repertoires in COVID-19. Using immunoSEQ multiplex PCR, the repertoire was profiled, and TCRdb retains in-frame clones only, with some absent. The sample shows about 280,000 clones, 70% to 90% of them seen only once. The specimen sequenced was PBMCs or T cells enriched from blood (not recorded which). The source is a woman aged 55-69 years in a cohort exposed to, infected with or recovered from COVID-19 (not recorded which).

This clone was seen a single time. The chain uses TRBV2 and TRBJ2-2; D gene unclear. Germline CDR1 and CDR2: SNHLY and FYNNEI. V was clipped by 2 bases and J by 0 bases, with 7 bases between them. The CDR3 totals 15 residues. CDR3 DNA: TGTGCCAGCAGTGAAACAGAATCGAACACCGGGGAGCTGTTTTTT. Its translation is CASSETESNTGELFF.

The chain carries TRBV27 and TRBJ1-2, with D unresolved. The V gene's germline CDR1 is MNHEY and CDR2 SMNVEV (reference sequence). This CDR3 region has 15 residues. V lost 6 bases and J 5 bases, leaving 19 bases between the germline ends. Here the CDR3 reads CASSPTDPEIYGYTF. Here the CDR3 DNA reads TGTGCCAGCAGCCCCACAGATCCTGAGATTTATGGCTACACCTTC.

The chain joins TRBV12-2 to TRBJ2-3; the D call TRBD1 from the table was never checked on the DNA. TRBV12-2 is termed a pseudogene. The CDR3 has 15 amino acids. The CDR3 loop reads CASRLAGQQEDTQYF. The CDR3 DNA reads TGTGCAAGTCGCTTAGCGGGACAACAGGAAGATACGCAGTATTTT.